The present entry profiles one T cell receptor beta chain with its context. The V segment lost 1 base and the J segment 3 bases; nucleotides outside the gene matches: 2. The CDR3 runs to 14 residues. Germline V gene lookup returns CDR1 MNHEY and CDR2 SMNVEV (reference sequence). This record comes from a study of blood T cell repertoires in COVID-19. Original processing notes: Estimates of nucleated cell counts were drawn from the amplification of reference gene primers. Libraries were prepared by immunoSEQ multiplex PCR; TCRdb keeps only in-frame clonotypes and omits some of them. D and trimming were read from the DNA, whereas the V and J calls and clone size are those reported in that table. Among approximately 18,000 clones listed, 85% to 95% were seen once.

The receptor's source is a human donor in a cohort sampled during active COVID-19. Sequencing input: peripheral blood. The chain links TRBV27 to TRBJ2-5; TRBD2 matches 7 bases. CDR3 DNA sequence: TGTGCCAGCAGTTTATACGGGGGGAAAGAGACCCAGTACTTC. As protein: CASSLYGGKETQYF.